Here is one TCR beta chain with its context. Per germline, CDR1 MGHDK and CDR2 SYGVNS. Germline trimming cut 4 bases from V and 6 bases from J; bases unmatched to any gene: 5. CDR3 length: 14 amino acids. This entry is derived from a study of T cell changes during pregnancy in multiple sclerosis. Sequencing was performed with immunoSEQ multiplex PCR; in TCRdb, only in-frame clones are kept and a portion is missing. This sample carries over 60,000 clones, about 93% of them seen once, and the ten largest clones take about 0.93%. The sample was peripheral blood, taken in the first trimester of pregnancy. The V gene is TRBV25-1, the J gene TRBJ1-5; 8 nucleotides align to TRBD1. This sequence originates from a female donor with multiple sclerosis, enrolled in a pregnancy study. The CDR3 is CASSGTGSFQPQHF. Here the CDR3 DNA reads TGTGCCAGCAGTGGGACAGGGAGTTTTCAGCCCCAGCATTTT.